A single sample gave rise to the 16 T cell receptor beta chains below, sequenced in a study of graft-versus-host responses after intestinal transplantation. No antigen has been assigned to these receptors. The table came from immunoSEQ multiplex PCR; TCRdb's copy has only in-frame clones and leaves some out. Of 65,000 to 90,000 clones in the sample, roughly nine tenths were seen once. The material was unstimulated CD8+ T cells sorted from spleen or lymph node cells, obtained before intestinal transplant. The receptors derive from a human donor who received an intestinal transplant.

The chain links TRBV7-9 to TRBJ1-4; the D gene is possibly TRBD1 (6 bases). The CDR3 extends over 16 amino acids. CDR1 is SEHNR, CDR2 FQNEAQ, per germline (reference sequence). Between the trimmed V and J ends, which lost 5 bases and 12 bases, there was a span of 25 bases. The CDR3 loop reads CASSPRTGRGTKELFF. The CDR3 DNA is TGTGCCAGCAGCCCCCGGACGGGAAGGGGGACGAAGGAACTGTTTTTT.

As regards this clone: At one of its ends the junction is not consistent with the germline gene, which may arise from a read error. The chain couples TRBV20-1 to TRBJ2-7; 7 nucleotides align to TRBD1. CDR1 and CDR2 from the germline V gene are DFQATT and SNEGSKA (reference sequence). This CDR3 spans 11 amino acids. The CDR3 loop is CSAEFDREKDF. The CDR3 DNA is TGCAGTGCTGAGTTTGACAGGGAAAAGGACTTC.

The chain uses TRBV4-1 and TRBJ2-3; 12 nucleotides line up with TRBD2. V was clipped by 0 bases and J by 6 bases; unmatched bases: 7. This CDR3 has 17 residues. Germline loops: CDR1 MGHRA, CDR2 YSYEKL. CDR3 residues: CASSQEGTSGRTDTQYF. The CDR3 region has the DNA TGCGCCAGCAGCCAAGAAGGAACTAGCGGGAGGACGGATACGCAGTATTTT.

This rearrangement joins TRBV11-1 to TRBJ2-7; 9 bases are shared with TRBD1. The CDR3 has 14 residues. Germline CDR1 is SGHAT and CDR2 is FQDESV (reference sequence). Unmatched junction bases numbered 2, after V lost 3 bases and J lost 2 bases. CDR3 residues: CASSFDRGTYEQYF. CDR3 bases: TGTGCCAGCAGCTTCGACAGGGGGACCTACGAGCAGTACTTC. Filled out from reference TRBV11-1 and TRBJ2-7, the complete variable domain reads EAEVAQSPRYKITEKSQAVAFWCDPISGHATLYWYRQILGQGPELLVQFQDESVVDDSQLPKDRFSAERLKGVDSTLKIQPAELGDSAMYLCASSFDRGTYEQYFGPGTRLTVT.

The rearrangement uses TRBV9 and TRBJ1-5; D is unclear. The CDR3 runs to 17 residues. Germline CDR1 and CDR2: SGDLS and YYNGEE. The V end was cut by 0 bases, the J end by 2 bases, with 15 bases between. CDR3: CASSVEAKEEGNQPQHF. CDR3 nucleotide sequence: TGTGCCAGCAGCGTAGAGGCGAAGGAGGAAGGCAATCAGCCCCAGCATTTT.

The chain is built from TRBV9 and TRBJ1-1; D perhaps matches TRBD1 (6 bases). The length of the CDR3 is 13 residues. Germline V CDR1 and CDR2: SGDLS, YYNGEE. Trimming removed 0 bases at V and 4 bases at J, with 7 bases between. CDR3 sequence reads: CASSVDRATEAFF. The CDR3 region has the DNA TGTGCCAGCAGCGTAGACAGGGCCACTGAAGCTTTCTTT.

V and J are TRBV7-6 and TRBJ1-4; 11 nucleotides agree with TRBD1. CDR3 size: 13 residues. Germline V lookup: CDR1 SGHVS, CDR2 FNYEAQ. V lost 6 bases and J lost 8; bases outside the gene matches: 2. CDR3 DNA: TGTGCCAGCAGGCGGACAGGGGGCGAAAAACTGTTTTTT. It specifies CASRRTGGEKLFF. Together with reference TRBV7-6 and TRBJ1-4, the CDR3 gives the full variable domain: GAGVSQSPRYKVTKRGQDVALRCDPISGHVSLYWYRQALGQGPEFLTYFNYEAQQDKSGLPNDRFSAERPEGSISTLTIQRTEQRDSAMYRCASRRTGGEKLFFGSGTQLSVL.

The sample holds one count of this clone. The gene calls are TRBV6-5 and TRBJ2-2; 9 bases are shared with TRBD2. V lost 0 bases, J lost 6 bases, and 2 bases stayed unmatched. Germline V gene lookup returns CDR1 MNHEY and CDR2 SVGAGI. The CDR3 is 15 amino acids. The CDR3 is CASSYSSGSAGELFF. The CDR3 DNA sequence: TGTGCCAGCAGTTACTCTAGCGGGAGTGCCGGGGAGCTGTTTTTT.

This clone was counted a few times. The CDR3 bases are TGTGCCACCAGCAGCAGCGGGATCAGCGGGAGGGCTGGTGAGCAGTTCTTC. Translated: CATSSSGISGRAGEQFF. This chain uses TRBV15 with TRBJ2-1; 10 bases match TRBD2. The V gene's germline CDR1 is LNHNV and CDR2 YYDKDF (reference sequence). This CDR3 is built from 17 residues. The V segment lost 3 bases and the J segment 9 bases; nucleotides outside the gene matches: 14.

The chain combines TRBV4-1 with TRBJ2-7; 9 bases match TRBD2. Germline V lookup: CDR1 MGHRA, CDR2 YSYEKL. Unmatched junction bases numbered 13, after V lost 7 bases and J lost 6 bases. This CDR3 is 15 amino acids long. CDR3 sequence: CASTPGGTSRFEQYF. CDR3 nucleotides: TGCGCCAGCACCCCCGGCGGGACTAGCAGGTTCGAGCAGTACTTC.

The rearrangement uses TRBV27 and TRBJ1-1; the D is unclear. Germline V gene sequence: CDR1 MNHEY, CDR2 SMNVEV (reference sequence). This CDR3 region has 14 residues. Trimming took off 5 bases at V and 7 bases at J, with 17 bases between the two ends. CDR3 nucleotides: TGTGCCAGCAGTCCTCTCCAAACACCACATGAAGCTTTCTTT. Its translation: CASSPLQTPHEAFF.

The chain couples TRBV5-1 to TRBJ2-5; 8 bases are shared with TRBD2. J gave up 2 bases and V 0 bases, and 12 bases lay outside the gene matches. This CDR3 region has 18 residues. Germline V gene data show CDR1 as SGHRS and CDR2 as YFSETQ. CDR3 nucleotide sequence: TGCGCCAGCAGCTTGGCCCCCACGCAGCGGGAGACACAAGAGACCCAGTACTTC. Encoded protein: CASSLAPTQRETQETQYF. Full variable domain (outside the CDR3, taken from reference TRBV5-1 and TRBJ2-5): KAGVTQTPRYLIKTRGQQVTLSCSPISGHRSVSWYQQTPGQGLQFLFEYFSETQRNKGNFPGRFSGRQFSNSRSEMNVSTLELGDSALYLCASSLAPTQRETQETQYFGPGTRLLVL.

The rearrangement links TRBV19 to TRBJ2-5; a weak D match, TRBD1 (5 bases). The CDR3 runs to 15 residues. The germline V gene encodes CDR1 LNHDA and CDR2 SQIVND (reference sequence). Trimming stripped 6 bases from V and 2 bases from J, with 16 bases between. The CDR3 is CASRETQGRQETQYF. In nucleotides, the CDR3 is TGTGCCAGTAGAGAAACTCAGGGTAGGCAAGAGACCCAGTACTTC.

The chain joins TRBV28 to TRBJ1-5, with TRBD1 identical over 10 bases. This CDR3 has 15 amino acids. In germline, CDR1 is MDHEN, CDR2 SYDVKM. J gave up 7 bases and V 6 bases, and 9 bases lay outside the gene matches. CDR3 sequence reads: CASSLNRDRGQPQHF. CDR3 DNA: TGTGCCAGCAGCCTAAACCGGGACAGGGGACAGCCCCAGCATTTT.

This chain joins TRBV19 and TRBJ2-7; D may be TRBD1 (6 bases). Germline V lookup: CDR1 LNHDA, CDR2 SQIVND (reference sequence). Trimming left V 6 bases short and J 4 bases short, with 7 bases between. CDR3 length: 11 amino acids. The CDR3 coding sequence is TGTGCCAGTAGACAGGGTTACGAGCAGTACTTC. This gives the protein CASRQGYEQYF.

J is TRBJ1-4 and V is TRBV6-1, with no clear D. Trimming shortened V by 2 bases and J by 5 bases, and 12 bases separated the two germline ends. The CDR3 extends over 15 amino acids. Germline V gene data show CDR1 as MNHNS and CDR2 as SASEGT. The CDR3: CASSEPQETNEKLFF. DNA of the CDR3: TGTGCCAGCAGTGAACCCCAGGAAACCAATGAAAAACTGTTTTTT.